One T cell receptor beta chain is described in this entry. This specimen comes from a study of blood T cell repertoires in COVID-19. At the level of the study: Material from acute and convalescent COVID-19 was sourced from the United States, Italy and Spain. PBMCs, B-cell-depleted T cells, or T cells provided the cDNA or gDNA that made up the material.

Original processing methods: It was from reference gene primer amplification that nucleated cell counts were estimated. Only in-frame clones appear in the TCRdb table, and some are missing; sequencing was by immunoSEQ multiplex PCR. For V, J and clone size, that table is used; D and trimming come from the DNA. The sample has around 74,000 clones, about nine tenths seen once. The germline V gene encodes CDR1 SGHTA and CDR2 FQGNSA. The length of the CDR3 is 13 residues. The junction had 5 bases not matched to a gene; V was cut back by 5 bases and J by 7 bases. This rearrangement joins TRBV7-2 to TRBJ1-5, with TRBD1 matching over 7 bases. Sequenced input: peripheral blood. The sequence was collected from a woman older than 75 with active or convalescent COVID-19. CDR3 region: CASSATGTQPQHF. Written as DNA, the CDR3 is TGTGCCAGCAGCGCGACAGGGACCCAGCCCCAGCATTTT.